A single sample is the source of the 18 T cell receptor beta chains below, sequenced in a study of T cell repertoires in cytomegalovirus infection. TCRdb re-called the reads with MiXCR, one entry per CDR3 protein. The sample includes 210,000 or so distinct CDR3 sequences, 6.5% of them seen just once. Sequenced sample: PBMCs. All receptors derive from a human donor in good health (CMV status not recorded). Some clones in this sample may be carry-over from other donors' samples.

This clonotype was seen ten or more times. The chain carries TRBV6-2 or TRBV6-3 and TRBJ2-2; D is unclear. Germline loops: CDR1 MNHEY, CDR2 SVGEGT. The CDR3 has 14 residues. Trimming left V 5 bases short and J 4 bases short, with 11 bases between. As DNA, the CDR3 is TGTGCCAGCAGTACCCCACGGTCCACCGGGGAGCTGTTTTTT. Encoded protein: CASSTPRSTGELFF.

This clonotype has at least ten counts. The CDR3 region is CSVEQGAQDYGYTF. The CDR3 DNA is TGCAGCGTTGAACAGGGGGCGCAAGACTATGGCTACACCTTC. The chain joins TRBV29-1 to TRBJ1-2, with TRBD1 matching 8 bases. This CDR3 spans 14 amino acids. Trimming cost V 2 bases and J 3 bases; bases outside gene matches: 5. Germline CDR1 SQVTM, CDR2 ANQGSEA. The full variable domain, in which reference TRBV29-1 and TRBJ1-2 provide the parts outside the CDR3, is SAVISQKPSRDICQRGTSLTIQCQVDSQVTMMFWYRQQPGQSLTLIATANQGSEATYESGFVIDKFPISRPNLTFSTLTVSNMSPEDSSIYLCSVEQGAQDYGYTFGSGTRLTVV.

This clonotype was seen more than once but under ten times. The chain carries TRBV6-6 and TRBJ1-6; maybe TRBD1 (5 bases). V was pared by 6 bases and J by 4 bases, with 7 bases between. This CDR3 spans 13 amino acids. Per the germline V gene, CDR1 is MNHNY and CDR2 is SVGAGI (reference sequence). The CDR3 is CASRGPYNSPLHF. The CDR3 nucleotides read TGTGCCAGCAGGGGGCCATATAATTCACCCCTCCACTTT.

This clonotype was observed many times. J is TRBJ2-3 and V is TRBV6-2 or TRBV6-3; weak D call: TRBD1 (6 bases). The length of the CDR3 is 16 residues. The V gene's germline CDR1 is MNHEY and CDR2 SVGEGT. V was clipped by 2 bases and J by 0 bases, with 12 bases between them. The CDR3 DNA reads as TGTGCCAGCAGTTACGGGACAACCCTTAGCACAGATACGCAGTATTTT. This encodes CASSYGTTLSTDTQYF.

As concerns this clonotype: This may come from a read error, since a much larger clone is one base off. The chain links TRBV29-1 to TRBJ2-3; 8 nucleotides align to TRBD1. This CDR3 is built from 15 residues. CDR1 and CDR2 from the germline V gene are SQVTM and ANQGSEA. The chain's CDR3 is CSIDGTGDSVDTQYF. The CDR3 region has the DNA TGCAGCATTGACGGGACAGGCGATTCGGTAGATACGCAGTATTTT.

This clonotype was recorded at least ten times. CDR3 residues: CATSDPTGTGANVLTF. CDR3 coding DNA: TGTGCCACCAGTGATCCCACGGGGACCGGGGCCAACGTCCTGACTTTC. This chain connects TRBV24-1 to TRBJ2-6; either TRBD1 or TRBD2 may fit D (5 bases each). Trimming removed 3 bases from V and 4 bases from J, with 12 bases in between. CDR3 length equals 16 residues. CDR1 is KGHDR and CDR2 is SFDVKD in the germline V gene.

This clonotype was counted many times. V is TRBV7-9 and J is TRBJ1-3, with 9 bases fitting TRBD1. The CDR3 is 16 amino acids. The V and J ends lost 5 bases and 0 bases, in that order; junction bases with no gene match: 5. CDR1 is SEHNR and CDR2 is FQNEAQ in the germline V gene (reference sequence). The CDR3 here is CASSLQGAISGNTIYF. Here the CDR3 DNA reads TGTGCCAGCAGCCTACAGGGGGCTATCTCTGGAAACACCATATATTTT. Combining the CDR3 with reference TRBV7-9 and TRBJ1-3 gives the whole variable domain DTGVSQNPRHKITKRGQNVTFRCDPISEHNRLYWYRQTLGQGPEFLTYFQNEAQLEKSRLLSDRFSAERPKGSFSTLEIQRTEQGDSAMYLCASSLQGAISGNTIYFGEGSWLTVV.

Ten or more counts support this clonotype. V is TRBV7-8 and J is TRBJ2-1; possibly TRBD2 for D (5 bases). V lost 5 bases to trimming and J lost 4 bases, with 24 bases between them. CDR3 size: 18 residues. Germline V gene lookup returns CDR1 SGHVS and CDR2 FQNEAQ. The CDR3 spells CASSNPSLHRPGYNEQFF. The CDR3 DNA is TGTGCCAGCAGCAACCCCAGTCTTCATCGGCCGGGGTACAATGAGCAGTTCTTC. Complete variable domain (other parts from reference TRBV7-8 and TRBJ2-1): GAGVSQSPRYKVAKRGQDVALRCDPISGHVSLFWYQQALGQGPEFLTYFQNEAQLDKSGLPSDRFFAERPEGSVSTLKIQRTQQEDSAVYLCASSNPSLHRPGYNEQFFGPGTRLTVL.

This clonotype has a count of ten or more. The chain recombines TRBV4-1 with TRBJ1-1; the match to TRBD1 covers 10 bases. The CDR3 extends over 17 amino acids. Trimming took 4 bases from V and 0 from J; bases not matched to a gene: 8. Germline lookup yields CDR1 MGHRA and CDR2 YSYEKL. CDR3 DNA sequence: TGCGCCAGCAGCCTCTTGGACAGGGGGACATTGAACACTGAAGCTTTCTTT. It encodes CASSLLDRGTLNTEAFF.

The CDR3 DNA reads TGCAGCGTTGAAGTGGTCACCCAGGGGGGGGCAAGCGCGCAGTTCTTC. The encoded protein is CSVEVVTQGGASAQFF. The chain recombines TRBV29-1 with TRBJ2-1; possibly TRBD1 or TRBD2 for D (7 bases each). The CDR3 extends over 16 amino acids. V was cut by 1 base and J by 12 bases, with 25 bases left in between. Germline lookup yields CDR1 SQVTM and CDR2 ANQGSEA.

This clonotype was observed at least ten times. CDR3 bases: TGTGCCAGCAGTTTTCGGCCGGATGAGCAGTACTTC. Translation gives CASSFRPDEQYF. The chain joins TRBV28 to TRBJ2-7, with D unresolved. The CDR3 runs to 12 residues. Trimming stripped 3 bases from V and 7 bases from J, with 10 bases between. Germline assignment: CDR1 MDHEN and CDR2 SYDVKM.

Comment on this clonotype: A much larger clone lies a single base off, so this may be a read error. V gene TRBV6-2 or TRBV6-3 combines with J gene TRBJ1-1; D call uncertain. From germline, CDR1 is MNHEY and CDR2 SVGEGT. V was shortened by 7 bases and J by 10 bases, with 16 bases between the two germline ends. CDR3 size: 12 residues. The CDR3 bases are TGTGCCAGCACGAGTATCCCGGCTGGAGCTTTCTTT. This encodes CASTSIPAGAFF.

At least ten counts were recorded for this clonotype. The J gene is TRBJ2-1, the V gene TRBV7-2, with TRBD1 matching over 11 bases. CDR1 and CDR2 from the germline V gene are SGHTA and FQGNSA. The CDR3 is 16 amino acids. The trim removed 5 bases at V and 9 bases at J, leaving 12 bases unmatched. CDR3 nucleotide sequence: TGTGCCAGCAGCCGCGGGACAGGGGGTGCCCACGGTGAGCAGTTCTTC. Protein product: CASSRGTGGAHGEQFF.

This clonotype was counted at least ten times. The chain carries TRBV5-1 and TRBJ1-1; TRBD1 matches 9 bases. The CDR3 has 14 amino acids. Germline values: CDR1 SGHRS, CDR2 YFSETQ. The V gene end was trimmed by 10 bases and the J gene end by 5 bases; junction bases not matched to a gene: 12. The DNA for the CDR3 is TGCGCCTCTTCAGGACAGGGGACACTTACTGAAGCTTTCTTT. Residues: CASSGQGTLTEAFF.

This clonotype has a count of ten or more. The CDR3 nucleotides read TGTGCCAGCAGTTTAGGAGGACCGCGGTACACCTTC. This translates into CASSLGGPRYTF. The chain couples TRBV12-3 or TRBV12-4 to TRBJ1-2; no clear D. Trimming took off 1 base at V and 11 bases at J, with 11 bases between the two ends. This CDR3 is 12 amino acids long.

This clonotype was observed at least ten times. The CDR3 nucleotides read TGTGCCAGCAGTTTCTTCCGGGCCGAGCAGTACTTC. This translates into CASSFFRAEQYF. The rearrangement links TRBV12-3 or TRBV12-4 to TRBJ2-7, with D hard to call. CDR3 size: 12 residues. The V end was cut by 3 bases, the J end by 6 bases, with 9 bases between.

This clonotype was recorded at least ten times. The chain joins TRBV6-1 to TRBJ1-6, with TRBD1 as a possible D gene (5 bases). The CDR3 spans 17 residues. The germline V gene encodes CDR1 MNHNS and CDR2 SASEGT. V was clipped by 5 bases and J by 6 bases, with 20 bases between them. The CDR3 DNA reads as TGTGCCAGCAGTCTTTACCAGGGCGCCGTGGGTAATTCACCCCTCCACTTT. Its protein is CASSLYQGAVGNSPLHF.

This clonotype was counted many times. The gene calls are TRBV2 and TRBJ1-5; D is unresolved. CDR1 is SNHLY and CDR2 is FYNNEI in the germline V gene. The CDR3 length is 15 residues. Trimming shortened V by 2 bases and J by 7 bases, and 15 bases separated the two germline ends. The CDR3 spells CASSETLLGRQPQHF. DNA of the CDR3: TGTGCCAGCAGTGAAACCCTGTTGGGAAGGCAGCCCCAGCATTTT.